These T cell receptor beta chains were read from a single sample in a study of T cell responses to AZD1222 COVID-19 vaccine. Clones were sequenced by immunoSEQ multiplex PCR, and TCRdb holds only the in-frame ones, with some missing. The sample lists some 150,000 clones; just over 90% were seen once. Sample: peripheral blood, taken on day 0 of MenACWY control vaccination. All receptors derive from an adult in good health. Each CDR3 is given with its conserved first and last residue. Each record gives: D gene, clone size, V gene, J gene, CDR3 protein, CDR3 DNA. The D gene is left open where the match is weak. For some rows the clone size is stated as once, few or many, or as a class when expanded; others skip it.

TRBD1	once	TRBV4-1	TRBJ2-1	CASSPGQGERNEQFF	TGCGCCAGCAGCCCGGGACAGGGGGAGAGGAATGAGCAGTTCTTC
TRBD2	.	TRBV4-1	TRBJ2-7	CASSQAGGGYEQYF	TGCGCCAGCAGCCAAGCGGGAGGGGGCTACGAGCAGTACTTC
.	.	TRBV27	TRBJ1-1	CASSLTWVGARIAEAFF	TGTGCCAGCAGTCTAACCTGGGTGGGGGCGCGAATCGCTGAAGCTTTCTTT
.	.	TRBV7-3	TRBJ2-7	CASSLTASSYEQYF	TGTGCCAGCAGCTTGACAGCGAGCTCCTACGAGCAGTACTTC
TRBD1	.	TRBV11-2	TRBJ2-7	CASSARDSLYEQYF	TGTGCCAGCAGCGCCCGGGACAGTCTCTACGAGCAGTACTTC
TRBD2	.	TRBV7-3	TRBJ2-1	CASSPPGSGSTNEQFF	TGTGCCAGCAGCCCCCCTGGGAGCGGGAGTACGAATGAGCAGTTCTTC
.	.	TRBV3-1/TRBV3-2	TRBJ1-1	CASSQEGAGRDTEAFF	TGTGCCAGCAGCCAAGAAGGCGCAGGGAGGGACACTGAAGCTTTCTTT
TRBD1	.	TRBV2	TRBJ1-5	CASRDREVNQPQHF	TGTGCCAGCAGGGACAGGGAGGTAAATCAGCCCCAGCATTTT
.	.	TRBV5-8	TRBJ1-5	CASSLGGRQPQHF	TGTGCCAGCAGCTTGGGGGGACGGCAGCCCCAGCATTTT
.	.	TRBV28	TRBJ1-6	CASSRASSYNSPLHF	TGTGCCAGCAGCCGGGCGAGCTCCTATAATTCACCCCTCCACTTT
TRBD1	.	TRBV7-9	TRBJ2-5	CASSPRTGAIQETQYF	TGTGCCAGCAGCCCGCGGACAGGGGCGATACAAGAGACCCAGTACTTC
.	.	TRBV7-9	TRBJ2-7	CASSPRDGSYEQYF	TGTGCCAGCAGCCCCCGGGACGGGTCCTACGAGCAGTACTTC
TRBD1	.	TRBV7-2	TRBJ2-7	CASSYLGTGAEQYF	TGTGCCAGCAGCTACCTAGGGACAGGGGCCGAGCAGTACTTC
.	.	TRBV5-5	TRBJ1-6	CASSSDSQRNSPLHF	TGTGCCAGCAGCTCGGACAGCCAGAGGAATTCACCCCTCCACTTT
TRBD2	.	TRBV7-7	TRBJ2-7	CASSPTSGAYEQYF	TGTGCCAGCAGCCCGACTAGCGGGGCCTACGAGCAGTACTTC
.	.	TRBV2	TRBJ2-2	CASRLTNTGELFF	TGTGCCAGCAGACTCACGAACACCGGGGAGCTGTTTTTT
.	.	TRBV28	TRBJ1-2	CASSSGSFNYGYTF	TGTGCCAGCAGCTCAGGGAGTTTTAACTATGGCTACACCTTC
TRBD1	.	TRBV25-1	TRBJ1-1	CASSESIHRGHTEAFF	TGTGCCAGCAGTGAATCGATACACAGGGGACACACTGAAGCTTTCTTT
.	.	TRBV7-2	TRBJ1-4	CASSLSSGSNEKLFF	TGTGCCAGCAGCTTAAGCTCAGGGTCTAATGAAAAACTGTTTTTT
.	.	TRBV6-6	TRBJ2-5	CASSYSNGKETQYF	TGTGCCAGCAGTTACTCTAACGGGAAAGAGACCCAGTACTTC
.	.	TRBV6-1	TRBJ1-5	CASSELSHPGYQPQHF	TGTGCCAGCAGTGAATTGTCACACCCTGGATATCAGCCCCAGCATTTT
.	.	TRBV30	TRBJ1-6	CAWYREGYNSPLHF	TGTGCCTGGTACAGGGAAGGGTATAATTCACCCCTCCACTTT
TRBD1	.	TRBV25-1	TRBJ1-4	CASSDIGTGNLEKLFF	TGTGCCAGCAGTGATATCGGGACAGGAAATTTGGAAAAACTGTTTTTT
.	.	TRBV2	TRBJ1-5	CASSRDGDQPQHF	TGTGCCAGCAGCAGGGACGGTGATCAGCCCCAGCATTTT
TRBD1	.	TRBV9	TRBJ2-5	CASSAGGIGETQYF	TGTGCCAGCAGCGCAGGGGGAATAGGAGAGACCCAGTACTTC
.	.	TRBV6-5	TRBJ2-1	CASTPAWGEQFF	TGTGCCAGCACTCCCGCCTGGGGTGAGCAGTTCTTC
.	.	TRBV19	TRBJ1-5	CASSTQGLPGQPQHF	TGTGCCAGTAGTACACAGGGACTCCCGGGTCAGCCCCAGCATTTT
.	.	TRBV7-3	TRBJ2-2	CASSLGANTGELFF	TGTGCCAGCAGCTTAGGCGCGAACACCGGGGAGCTGTTTTTT
.	.	TRBV29-1	TRBJ2-5	CSVSRGGQETQYF	TGCAGCGTAAGCCGGGGCGGCCAAGAGACCCAGTACTTC
.	.	TRBV19	TRBJ2-3	CASTPSGQRTDTQYF	TGTGCCAGTACCCCATCCGGGCAGCGCACAGATACGCAGTATTTT
.	.	TRBV18	TRBJ2-5	CASSPTAGHQETQYF	TGTGCCAGCTCACCAACTGCAGGACACCAAGAGACCCAGTACTTC
TRBD2	.	TRBV6-5	TRBJ2-4	CASSSLAGAGIQYF	TGTGCCAGCAGCTCGCTAGCGGGAGCTGGCATTCAGTACTTC
.	.	TRBV14	TRBJ2-7	CASSRRTRDYEQYF	TGTGCCAGCAGCCGCAGGACACGGGACTACGAGCAGTACTTC
TRBD1	.	TRBV28	TRBJ1-1	CASSTRSGQGAFF	TGTGCCAGCAGTACCCGATCGGGACAGGGAGCTTTCTTT
.	.	TRBV19	TRBJ1-2	CASRSGQYGYTF	TGTGCCAGTAGATCAGGTCAATATGGCTACACCTTC
.	.	TRBV7-8	TRBJ2-2	CASSLTRDLGSNTGELFF	TGTGCCAGCAGCTTAACTCGGGACTTGGGCTCTAACACCGGGGAGCTGTTTTTT
.	.	TRBV27	TRBJ1-5	CASSSLGRSDQPQHF	TGTGCCAGCAGTTCCCTTGGGCGGAGCGATCAGCCCCAGCATTTT
.	.	TRBV5-6	TRBJ1-4	CASSLRQGSEKLFF	TGTGCCAGCAGCTTGAGGCAGGGTAGCGAAAAACTGTTTTTT
.	.	TRBV18	TRBJ2-2	CASSPTLSNTGELFF	TGTGCCAGCTCACCAACGCTCAGTAACACCGGGGAGCTGTTTTTT
.	.	TRBV9	TRBJ1-5	CASSTRPDQPQHF	TGTGCCAGCAGCACCCGACCCGATCAGCCCCAGCATTTT
.	once	TRBV20-1	TRBJ1-2	CSARGPMGYTF	TGCAGTGCTAGAGGCCCGATGGGCTACACCTTC
.	.	TRBV2	TRBJ1-5	CASSDNSNQPQHF	TGTGCCAGCAGTGACAATAGCAATCAGCCCCAGCATTTT
.	.	TRBV5-1	TRBJ1-5	CASSPGGSTLQPQHF	TGCGCCAGCAGCCCGGGAGGAAGCACCCTTCAGCCCCAGCATTTT
.	once	TRBV10-3	TRBJ1-1	CAISNRNTEAFF	TGTGCCATTAGTAATCGGAACACTGAAGCTTTCTTT
.	.	TRBV18	TRBJ1-2	CASSPSNNYGYTF	TGTGCCAGCTCACCTTCGAATAACTATGGCTACACCTTC